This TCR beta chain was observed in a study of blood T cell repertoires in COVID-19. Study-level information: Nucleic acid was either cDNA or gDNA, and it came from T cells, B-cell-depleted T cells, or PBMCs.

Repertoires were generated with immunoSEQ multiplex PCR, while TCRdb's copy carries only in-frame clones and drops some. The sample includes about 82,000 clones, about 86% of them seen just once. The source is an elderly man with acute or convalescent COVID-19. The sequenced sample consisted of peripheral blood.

The DNA of the CDR3 is TGTGCCAGCAGTCCAGTCGCTAGCGGGATCTCCTACGAGCAGTACTTC. As protein: CASSPVASGISYEQYF. The chain is built from TRBV28 and TRBJ2-7; 9 nucleotides line up with TRBD2. After removal of 5 bases from V and 0 bases from J, the junction contained 8 bases not matched to a gene. Germline V lookup: CDR1 MDHEN, CDR2 SYDVKM. This CDR3 spans 16 amino acids.